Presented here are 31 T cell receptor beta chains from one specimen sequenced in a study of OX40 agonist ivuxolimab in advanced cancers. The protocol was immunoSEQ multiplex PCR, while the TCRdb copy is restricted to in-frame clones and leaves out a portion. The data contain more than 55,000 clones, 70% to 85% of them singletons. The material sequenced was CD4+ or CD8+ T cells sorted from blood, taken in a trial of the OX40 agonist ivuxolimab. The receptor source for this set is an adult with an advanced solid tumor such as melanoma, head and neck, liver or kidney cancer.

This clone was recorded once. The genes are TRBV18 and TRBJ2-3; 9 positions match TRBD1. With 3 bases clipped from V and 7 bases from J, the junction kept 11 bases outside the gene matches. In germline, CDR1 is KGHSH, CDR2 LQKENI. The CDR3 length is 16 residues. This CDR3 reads CASSPLGTGSTNTQYF. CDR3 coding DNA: TGTGCCAGCTCACCTCTAGGGACAGGGAGTACAAATACGCAGTATTTT.

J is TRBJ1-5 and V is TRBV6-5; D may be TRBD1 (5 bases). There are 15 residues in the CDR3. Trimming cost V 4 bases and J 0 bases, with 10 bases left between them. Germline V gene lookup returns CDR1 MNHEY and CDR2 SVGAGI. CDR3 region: CASSSDSPSNQPQHF. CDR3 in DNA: TGTGCCAGCAGTTCTGACAGCCCTAGCAATCAGCCCCAGCATTTT.

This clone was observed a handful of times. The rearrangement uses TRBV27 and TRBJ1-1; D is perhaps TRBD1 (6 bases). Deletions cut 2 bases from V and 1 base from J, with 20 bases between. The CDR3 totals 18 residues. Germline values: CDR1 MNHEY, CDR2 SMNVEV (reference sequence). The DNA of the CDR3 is TGTGCCAGCAGTTTACAACAGGGAACATTGGGGCCGAACACTGAAGCTTTCTTT. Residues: CASSLQQGTLGPNTEAFF.

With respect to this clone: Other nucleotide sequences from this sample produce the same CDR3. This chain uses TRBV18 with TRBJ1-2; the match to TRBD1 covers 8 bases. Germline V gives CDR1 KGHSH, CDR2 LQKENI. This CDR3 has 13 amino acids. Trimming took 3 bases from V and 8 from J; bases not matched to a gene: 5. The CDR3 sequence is CASSPDRERGYTF. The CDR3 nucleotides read TGTGCCAGCTCACCGGACAGGGAAAGGGGCTACACCTTC.

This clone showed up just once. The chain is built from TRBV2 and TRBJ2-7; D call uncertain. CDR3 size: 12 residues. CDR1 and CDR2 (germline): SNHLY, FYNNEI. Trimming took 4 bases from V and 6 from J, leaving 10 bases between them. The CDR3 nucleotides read TGTGCCAGCAGTGTAATATTGGGCGAGCAGTACTTC. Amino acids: CASSVILGEQYF.

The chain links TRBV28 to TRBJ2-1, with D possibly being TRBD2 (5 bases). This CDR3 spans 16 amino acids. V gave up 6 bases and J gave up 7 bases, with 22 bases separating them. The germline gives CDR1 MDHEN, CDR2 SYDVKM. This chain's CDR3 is CASSLTGVLLRNEQFF. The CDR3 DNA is TGTGCCAGCAGCCTAACCGGGGTCCTACTGCGGAATGAGCAGTTCTTC.

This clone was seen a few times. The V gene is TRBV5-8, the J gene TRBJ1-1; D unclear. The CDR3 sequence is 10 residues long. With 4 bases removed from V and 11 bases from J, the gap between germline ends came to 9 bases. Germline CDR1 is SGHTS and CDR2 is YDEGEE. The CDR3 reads CASSRRGAFF. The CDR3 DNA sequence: TGTGCCAGCAGCCGTCGAGGTGCTTTCTTT.

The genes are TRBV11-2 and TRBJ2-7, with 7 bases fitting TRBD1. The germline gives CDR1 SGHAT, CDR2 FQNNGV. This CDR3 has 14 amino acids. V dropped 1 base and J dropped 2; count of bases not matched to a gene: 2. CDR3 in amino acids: CASSLGGGAYEQYF. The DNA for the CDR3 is TGTGCCAGCAGCTTAGGAGGGGGCGCCTACGAGCAGTACTTC. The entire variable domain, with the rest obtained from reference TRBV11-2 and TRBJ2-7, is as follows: EAGVAQSPRYKIIEKRQSVAFWCNPISGHATLYWYQQILGQGPKLLIQFQNNGVVDDSQLPKDRFSAERLKGVDSTLKIQPAKLEDSAVYLCASSLGGGAYEQYFGPGTRLTVT.

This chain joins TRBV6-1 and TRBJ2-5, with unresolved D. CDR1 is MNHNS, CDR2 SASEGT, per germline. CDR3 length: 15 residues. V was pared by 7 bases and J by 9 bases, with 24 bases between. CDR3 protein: CASNAFNGFSGAQYF. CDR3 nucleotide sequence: TGTGCCAGCAACGCGTTCAATGGTTTCTCAGGCGCCCAGTACTTC.

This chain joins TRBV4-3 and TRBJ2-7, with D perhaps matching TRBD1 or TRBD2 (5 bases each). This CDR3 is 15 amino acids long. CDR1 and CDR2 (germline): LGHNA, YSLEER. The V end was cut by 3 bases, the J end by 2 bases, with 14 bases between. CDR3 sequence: CASSHPGTTPYEQYF. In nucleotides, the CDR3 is TGCGCCAGCAGCCATCCGGGGACGACCCCCTACGAGCAGTACTTC.

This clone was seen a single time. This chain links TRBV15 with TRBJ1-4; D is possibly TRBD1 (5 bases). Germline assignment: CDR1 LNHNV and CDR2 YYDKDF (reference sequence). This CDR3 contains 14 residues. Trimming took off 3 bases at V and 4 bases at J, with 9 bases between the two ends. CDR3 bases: TGTGCCACCAGCAGGAGGGGCGGTAATGAAAAACTGTTTTTT. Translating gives CATSRRGGNEKLFF.

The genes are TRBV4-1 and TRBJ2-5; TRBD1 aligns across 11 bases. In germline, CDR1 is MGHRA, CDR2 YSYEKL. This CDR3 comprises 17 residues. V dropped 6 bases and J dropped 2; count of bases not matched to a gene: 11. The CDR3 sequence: CASSPRGRDRGQETQYF. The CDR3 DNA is TGCGCCAGCAGTCCTAGGGGACGGGACAGGGGGCAAGAGACCCAGTACTTC.

The DNA of the CDR3 is TGTGCCAGCAGCGTAGTTGGGACAACAGTCCCCACCGGGGAGCTGTTTTTT. This gives the protein CASSVVGTTVPTGELFF. The genes are TRBV9 and TRBJ2-2, with D perhaps TRBD1 (6 bases). V was pared by 0 bases and J by 4 bases, with 16 bases between. In germline, CDR1 is SGDLS, CDR2 YYNGEE. The CDR3 has 17 amino acids.

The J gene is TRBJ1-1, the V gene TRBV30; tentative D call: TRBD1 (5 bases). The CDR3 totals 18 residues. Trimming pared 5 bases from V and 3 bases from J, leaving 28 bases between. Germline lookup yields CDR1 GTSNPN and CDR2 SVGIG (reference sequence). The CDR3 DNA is TGTGCCTGGTCGCCGATCCCTTTATCGACAGCCCTCTACACTGAAGCTTTCTTT. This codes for CAWSPIPLSTALYTEAFF.

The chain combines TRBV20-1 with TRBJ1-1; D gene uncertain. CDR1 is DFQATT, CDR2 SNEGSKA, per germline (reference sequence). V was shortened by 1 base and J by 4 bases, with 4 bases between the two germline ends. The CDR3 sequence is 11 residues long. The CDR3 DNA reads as TGCAGTGCTAGAGGGAGCACTGAAGCTTTCTTT. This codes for CSARGSTEAFF.

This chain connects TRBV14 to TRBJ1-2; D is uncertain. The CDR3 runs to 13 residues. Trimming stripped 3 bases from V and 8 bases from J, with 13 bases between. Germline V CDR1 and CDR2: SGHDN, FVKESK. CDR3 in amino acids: CASSQLTGGGYTF. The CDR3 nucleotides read TGTGCCAGCAGCCAGCTGACTGGTGGAGGCTACACCTTC.

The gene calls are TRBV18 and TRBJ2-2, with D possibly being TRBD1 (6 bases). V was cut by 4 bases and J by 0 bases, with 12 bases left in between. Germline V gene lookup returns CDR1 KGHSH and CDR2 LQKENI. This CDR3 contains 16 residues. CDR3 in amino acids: CASSRTQGANTGELFF. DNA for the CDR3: TGTGCCAGCTCACGTACACAGGGCGCGAACACCGGGGAGCTGTTTTTT.

The CDR3 nucleotides read TGTGCCAGTAGCGAGGGGGCGCAGGAAAAACTGTTTTTT. This sequence encodes CASSEGAQEKLFF. The chain couples TRBV19 to TRBJ1-4; 7 positions agree with TRBD1. Per germline, CDR1 LNHDA and CDR2 SQIVND (reference sequence). The CDR3 is 13 amino acids. V lost 6 bases, J lost 8 bases, and 6 bases stayed unmatched.

CDR3 protein: CASSEEVPIFPLAGNEYEQYF. CDR3 DNA sequence: TGTGCCAGCAGTGAAGAGGTCCCGATATTTCCGCTAGCGGGAAACGAGTACGAGCAGTACTTC. The genes are TRBV6-1 and TRBJ2-7; 9 nucleotides agree with TRBD2. Looked up from germline, CDR1 is MNHNS and CDR2 is SASEGT. V shed 1 base, J shed 4 bases, and the junction held 23 bases outside the gene matches. The CDR3 is 21 residues long.

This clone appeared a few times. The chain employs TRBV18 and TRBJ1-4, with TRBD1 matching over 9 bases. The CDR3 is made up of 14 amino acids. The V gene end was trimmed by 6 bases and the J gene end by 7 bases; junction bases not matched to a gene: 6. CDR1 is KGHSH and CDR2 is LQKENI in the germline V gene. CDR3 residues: CASSRTGVIEKLFF. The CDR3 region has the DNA TGTGCCAGCTCCCGGACAGGGGTTATTGAAAAACTGTTTTTT.

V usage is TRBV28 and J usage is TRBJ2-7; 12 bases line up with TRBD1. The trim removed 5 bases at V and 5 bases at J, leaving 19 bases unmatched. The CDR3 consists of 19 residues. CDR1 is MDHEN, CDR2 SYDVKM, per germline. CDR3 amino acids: CASSDLGIWGQGAGNEQYF. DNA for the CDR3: TGTGCCAGCAGTGATCTAGGGATATGGGGACAGGGGGCGGGAAACGAGCAGTACTTC.

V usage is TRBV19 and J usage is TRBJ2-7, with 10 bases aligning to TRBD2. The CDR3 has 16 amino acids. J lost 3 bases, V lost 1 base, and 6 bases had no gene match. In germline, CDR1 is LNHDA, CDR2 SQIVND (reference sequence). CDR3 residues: CASSIGSGRGLYEQYF. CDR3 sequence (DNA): TGTGCCAGTAGTATAGGAAGCGGGAGGGGACTCTACGAGCAGTACTTC. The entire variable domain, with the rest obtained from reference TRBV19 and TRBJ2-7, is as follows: DGGITQSPKYLFRKEGQNVTLSCEQNLNHDAMYWYRQDPGQGLRLIYYSQIVNDFQKGDIAEGYSVSREKKESFPLTVTSAQKNPTAFYLCASSIGSGRGLYEQYFGPGTRLTVT.

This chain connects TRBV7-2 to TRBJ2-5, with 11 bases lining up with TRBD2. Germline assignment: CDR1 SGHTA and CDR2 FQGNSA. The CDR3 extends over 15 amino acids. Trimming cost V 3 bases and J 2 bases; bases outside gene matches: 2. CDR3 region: CASSFTSGRQETQYF. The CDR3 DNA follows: TGTGCCAGCAGCTTTACTAGCGGGAGACAAGAGACCCAGTACTTC. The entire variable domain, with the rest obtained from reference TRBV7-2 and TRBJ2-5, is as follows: GAGVSQSPSNKVTEKGKDVELRCDPISGHTALYWYRQSLGQGLEFLIYFQGNSAPDKSGLPSDRFSAERTGGSVSTLTIQRTQQEDSAVYLCASSFTSGRQETQYFGPGTRLLVL.

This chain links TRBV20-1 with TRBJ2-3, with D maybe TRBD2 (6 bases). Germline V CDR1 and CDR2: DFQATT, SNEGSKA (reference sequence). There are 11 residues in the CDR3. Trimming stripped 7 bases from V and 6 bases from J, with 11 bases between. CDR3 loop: CSGYLADTQYF. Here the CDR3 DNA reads TGCAGTGGCTACCTAGCGGATACGCAGTATTTT.

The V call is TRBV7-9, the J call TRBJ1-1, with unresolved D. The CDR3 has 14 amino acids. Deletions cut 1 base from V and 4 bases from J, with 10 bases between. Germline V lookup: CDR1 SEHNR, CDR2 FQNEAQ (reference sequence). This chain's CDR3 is CASSLEMAGTEAFF. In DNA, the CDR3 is TGTGCCAGCAGCTTAGAGATGGCAGGCACTGAAGCTTTCTTT.

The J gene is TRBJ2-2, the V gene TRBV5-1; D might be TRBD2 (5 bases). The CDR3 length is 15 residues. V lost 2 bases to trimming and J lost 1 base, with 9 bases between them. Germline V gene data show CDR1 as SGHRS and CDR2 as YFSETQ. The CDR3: CASSLSGKNTGELFF. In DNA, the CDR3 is TGCGCCAGCAGCTTATCGGGGAAGAACACCGGGGAGCTGTTTTTT. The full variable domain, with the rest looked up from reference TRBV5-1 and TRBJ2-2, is KAGVTQTPRYLIKTRGQQVTLSCSPISGHRSVSWYQQTPGQGLQFLFEYFSETQRNKGNFPGRFSGRQFSNSRSEMNVSTLELGDSALYLCASSLSGKNTGELFFGEGSRLTVL.

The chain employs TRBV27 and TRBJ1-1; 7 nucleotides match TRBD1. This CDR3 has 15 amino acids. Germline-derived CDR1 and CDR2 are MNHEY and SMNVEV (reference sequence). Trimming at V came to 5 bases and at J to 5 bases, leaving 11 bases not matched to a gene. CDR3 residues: CASSPLTGRMTEAFF. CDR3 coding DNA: TGTGCCAGCAGTCCGCTGACAGGGAGGATGACTGAAGCTTTCTTT.

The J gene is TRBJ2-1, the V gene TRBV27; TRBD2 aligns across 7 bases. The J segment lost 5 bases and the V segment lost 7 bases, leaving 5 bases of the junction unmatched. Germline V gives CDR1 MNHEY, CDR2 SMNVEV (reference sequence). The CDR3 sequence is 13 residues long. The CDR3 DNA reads TGTGCCAGCACCTCGGGGACTAACAATGAGCAGTTCTTC. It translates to CASTSGTNNEQFF.

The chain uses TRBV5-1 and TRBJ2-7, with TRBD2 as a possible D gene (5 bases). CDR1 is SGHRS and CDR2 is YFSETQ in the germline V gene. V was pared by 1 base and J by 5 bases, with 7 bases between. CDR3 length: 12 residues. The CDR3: CASSLSGNEQYF. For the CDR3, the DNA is TGCGCCAGCAGCTTGTCGGGAAACGAGCAGTACTTC.

CDR3 protein: CASSRDRQETQYF. In nucleotides, the CDR3 is TGTGCCAGCAGTCGGGACAGACAAGAGACCCAGTACTTC. V is TRBV2 and J is TRBJ2-5, with 7 bases aligning to TRBD1. The V segment lost 5 bases and the J segment 2 bases; nucleotides outside the gene matches: 2. The CDR3 covers 13 residues. The V gene's germline CDR1 is SNHLY and CDR2 FYNNEI. Full variable domain (outside the CDR3, taken from reference TRBV2 and TRBJ2-5): EPEVTQTPSHQVTQMGQEVILRCVPISNHLYFYWYRQILGQKVEFLVSFYNNEISEKSEIFDDQFSVERPDGSNFTLKIRSTKLEDSAMYFCASSRDRQETQYFGPGTRLLVL.

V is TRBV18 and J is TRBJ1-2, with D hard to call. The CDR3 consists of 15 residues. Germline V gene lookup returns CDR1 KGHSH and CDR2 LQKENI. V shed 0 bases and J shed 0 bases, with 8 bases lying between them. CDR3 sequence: CASSPPQAPNYGYTF. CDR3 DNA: TGTGCCAGCTCACCACCCCAGGCCCCTAACTATGGCTACACCTTC.